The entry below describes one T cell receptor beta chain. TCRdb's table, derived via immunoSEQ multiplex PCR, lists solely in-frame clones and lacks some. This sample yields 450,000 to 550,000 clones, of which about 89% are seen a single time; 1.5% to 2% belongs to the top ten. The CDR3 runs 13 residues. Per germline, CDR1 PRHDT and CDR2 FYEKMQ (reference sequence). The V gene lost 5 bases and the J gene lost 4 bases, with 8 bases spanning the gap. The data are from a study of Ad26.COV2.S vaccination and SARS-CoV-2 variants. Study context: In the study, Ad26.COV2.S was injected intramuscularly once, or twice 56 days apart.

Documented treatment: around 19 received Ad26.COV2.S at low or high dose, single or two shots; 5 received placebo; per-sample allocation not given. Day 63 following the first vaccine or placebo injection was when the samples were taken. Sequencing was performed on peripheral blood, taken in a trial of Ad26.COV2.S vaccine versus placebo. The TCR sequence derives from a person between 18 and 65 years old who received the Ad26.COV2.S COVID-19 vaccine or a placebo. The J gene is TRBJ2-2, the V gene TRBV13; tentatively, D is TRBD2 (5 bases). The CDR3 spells CASSITSTGELFF. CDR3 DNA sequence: TGTGCCAGCAGCATAACTAGCACCGGGGAGCTGTTTTTT.